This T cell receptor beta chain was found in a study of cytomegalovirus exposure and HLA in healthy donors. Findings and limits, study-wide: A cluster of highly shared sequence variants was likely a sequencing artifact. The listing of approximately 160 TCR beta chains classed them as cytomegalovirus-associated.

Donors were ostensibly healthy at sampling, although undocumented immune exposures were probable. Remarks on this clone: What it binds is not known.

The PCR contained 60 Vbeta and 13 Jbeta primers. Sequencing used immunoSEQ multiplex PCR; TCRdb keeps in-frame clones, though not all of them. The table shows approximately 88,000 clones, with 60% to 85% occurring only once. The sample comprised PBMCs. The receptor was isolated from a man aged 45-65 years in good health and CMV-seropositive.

The CDR3 sequence is CASSQGGTYEQYF. The DNA for the CDR3 is TGCGCCAGCAGCCAAGGCGGAACCTACGAGCAGTACTTC. This chain connects TRBV4-1 to TRBJ2-7; no clear D gene. Trimming cost V 1 base and J 2 bases, with 6 bases left between them. Germline CDR1 MGHRA, CDR2 YSYEKL. The CDR3 has 13 residues.